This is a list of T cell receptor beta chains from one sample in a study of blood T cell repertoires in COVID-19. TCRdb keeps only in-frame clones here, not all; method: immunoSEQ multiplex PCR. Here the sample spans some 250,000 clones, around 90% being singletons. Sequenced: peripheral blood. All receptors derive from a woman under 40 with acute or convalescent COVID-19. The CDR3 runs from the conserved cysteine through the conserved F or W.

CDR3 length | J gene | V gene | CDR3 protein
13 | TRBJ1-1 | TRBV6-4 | CASSDTGNTEAFF
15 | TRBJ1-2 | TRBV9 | CASSVGQSFNYGYTF
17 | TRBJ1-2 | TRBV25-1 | CASSSRASRVNNYGYTF
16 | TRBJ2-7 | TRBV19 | CASSISLAGSFYEQYF
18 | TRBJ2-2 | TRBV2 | CASSEFLSSGLNTGELFF
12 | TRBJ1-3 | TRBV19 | CASSYSGNTIYF
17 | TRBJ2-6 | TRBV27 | CASSFWTGTSGANVLTF
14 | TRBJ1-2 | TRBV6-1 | CASSRGTGLYGYTF
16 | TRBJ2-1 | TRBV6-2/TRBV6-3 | CASSFSGRVYYNEQFF
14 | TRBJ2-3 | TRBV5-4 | CASSRTGGTDTQYF
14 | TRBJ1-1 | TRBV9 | CASSVVDTGVEAFF
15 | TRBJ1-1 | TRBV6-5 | CASTLQDMMNTEAFF
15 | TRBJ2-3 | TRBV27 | CASSPLRRTTDTQYF
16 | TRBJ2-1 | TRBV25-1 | CASSLLAGTLYNEQFF
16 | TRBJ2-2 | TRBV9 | CASSENRGPNTGELFF
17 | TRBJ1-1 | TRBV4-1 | CASSQDLLGTGSTEAFF
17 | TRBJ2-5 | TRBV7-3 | CASSPRLAGALGETQYF
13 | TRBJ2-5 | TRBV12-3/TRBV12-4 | CASSHDRQETQYF
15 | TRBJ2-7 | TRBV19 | CASSWGQGVSYEQYF
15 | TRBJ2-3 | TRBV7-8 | CASSLGLAGSDTQYF
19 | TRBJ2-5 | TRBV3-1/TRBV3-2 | CASSQVLPFAGPGQETQYF
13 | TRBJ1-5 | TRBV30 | CAWDGGTNQPQHF
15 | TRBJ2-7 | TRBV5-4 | CASSPRTGGLYEQYF
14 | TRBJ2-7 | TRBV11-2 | CASIHKGQTYEQYF
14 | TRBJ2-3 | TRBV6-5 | CASSYSTTTDTQYF
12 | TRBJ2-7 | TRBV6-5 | CASSSQGHEQYF
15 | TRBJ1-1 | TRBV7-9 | CASSLGEGMNTEAFF
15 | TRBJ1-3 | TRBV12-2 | CASRLAQTGVNTIYF
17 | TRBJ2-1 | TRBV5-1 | CASSLDPSGLSYNEQFF
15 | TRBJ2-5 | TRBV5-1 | CASSWMGQWQETQYF
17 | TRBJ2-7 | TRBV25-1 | CASSEPPGRGEHDEQYF